The 28 T cell receptor beta chains given below trace back to one sample, sequenced in a study of T cells in Graves' hyperthyroidism and ophthalmopathy. The investigators amplified TCR beta CDR3 regions from RNA transcripts. The HTBI set primed first-round TCR CDR3 RT-PCR. TCRdb redid the calling of the multiplex PCR reads with MiXCR, one entry per CDR3 protein. There are more than 300,000 distinct CDR3 sequences in the sample; approximately 15% occur only once, and around 19% lies in the top ten. Sequencing input: blood. The receptors here all came from a woman aged 25-40 years with Graves' ophthalmopathy.

In this sample, this clonotype turned up many times. The gene calls are TRBV20-1 and TRBJ2-3; D is unclear. This CDR3 is built from 13 residues. V was trimmed by 3 bases and J by 0 bases, leaving 7 bases between them. Germline V gives CDR1 DFQATT, CDR2 SNEGSKA (reference sequence). The CDR3 region has the DNA TGCAGTGCTAGTGTCTCTAGCACAGATACGCAGTATTTT. Amino acid sequence: CSASVSSTDTQYF.

This clonotype turned up a few times. This may stem from a read error, because a much larger clone lies one nucleotide away. The V and J genes are TRBV11-2 and TRBJ2-3, with 8 bases that match TRBD2. Germline CDR1 and CDR2: SGHAT and FQNNGV. V lost 1 base, J lost 5 bases, and 5 bases stayed unmatched. The CDR3 runs 15 residues. CDR3 sequence: CASSLGRGELDTQYF. CDR3 coding DNA: TGTGCCAGCAGCTTAGGGCGGGGGGAGTTAGATACGCAGTATTTT.

This clonotype was observed many times. J is TRBJ1-6 and V is TRBV30; D is undetermined. This CDR3 spans 13 amino acids. Trimming shortened V by 0 bases and J by 7 bases, and 7 bases separated the two germline ends. Germline lookup yields CDR1 GTSNPN and CDR2 SVGIG (reference sequence). The CDR3 spells CAWSVAGNSPLHF. CDR3 nucleotides: TGTGCCTGGAGTGTGGCGGGGAATTCACCCCTCCACTTT.

This clonotype was seen at least ten times. The chain employs TRBV12-3 or TRBV12-4 and TRBJ2-1, with 8 bases identical to TRBD1. V shed 4 bases, J shed 9 bases, and the junction held 8 bases outside the gene matches. This CDR3 contains 14 residues. The CDR3 nucleotides read TGTGCCAGCAGTTGGGGAACAGGGGGTGGTGAGCAGTTCTTC. The encoded protein is CASSWGTGGGEQFF.

This clonotype appeared many times. The chain combines TRBV7-9 with TRBJ1-3; 7 bases agree with TRBD1. Trimming cost V 7 bases and J 0 bases; bases outside gene matches: 12. This CDR3 is 17 amino acids long. The V gene's germline CDR1 is SEHNR and CDR2 FQNEAQ (reference sequence). CDR3 amino acids: CASTAEGAWSSGNTIYF. Written as DNA, the CDR3 is TGTGCCAGCACCGCCGAGGGGGCGTGGAGCTCTGGAAACACCATATATTTT. The full variable domain, its missing parts supplied by reference TRBV7-9 and TRBJ1-3, is DTGVSQNPRHKITKRGQNVTFRCDPISEHNRLYWYRQTLGQGPEFLTYFQNEAQLEKSRLLSDRFSAERPKGSFSTLEIQRTEQGDSAMYLCASTAEGAWSSGNTIYFGEGSWLTVV.

This clonotype has more than one count but fewer than ten. CDR3 coding DNA: TGTGCCAGCAGCGGTCACGGGGTAGCTAATGAAAAACTGTTTTTT. Its translation is CASSGHGVANEKLFF. The V call is TRBV9, the J call TRBJ1-4; D unresolved. The V end was cut by 3 bases, the J end by 3 bases, with 12 bases between. From germline, CDR1 is SGDLS and CDR2 YYNGEE. CDR3 length equals 15 residues.

This clonotype has at least ten counts. The chain links TRBV4-2 to TRBJ1-1; D is possibly TRBD1 (6 bases). This CDR3 is 15 amino acids long. Per the germline V gene, CDR1 is LGHNA and CDR2 is YNFKEQ. V dropped 8 bases and J dropped 2 bases, with 18 bases sitting between them. This CDR3 reads CASRRTVSGNTEAFF. In nucleotides, the CDR3 is TGTGCCAGCCGTAGGACAGTATCCGGCAACACTGAAGCTTTCTTT.

This clonotype was observed many times. The genes are TRBV11-3 and TRBJ2-7, with a tentative D call TRBD1 (6 bases). The CDR3 totals 13 residues. V lost 4 bases to trimming and J lost 8 bases, with 15 bases between them. The V gene's germline CDR1 is SGHNT and CDR2 YENEEA. The CDR3 region is CASSSGLGDKQYF. In nucleotides, the CDR3 is TGTGCCAGCAGCTCTGGACTCGGGGACAAGCAGTACTTC.

This clonotype has at least ten counts. The J gene is TRBJ1-5, the V gene TRBV28; 7 nucleotides line up with TRBD1. The J segment lost 4 bases and the V segment lost 5 bases, leaving 11 bases of the junction unmatched. The CDR3 spans 16 residues. The germline V gene encodes CDR1 MDHEN and CDR2 SYDVKM. The CDR3 is CASSPTEGARNQPQHF. The CDR3 DNA reads TGTGCCAGCAGTCCGACCGAGGGGGCCCGGAATCAGCCCCAGCATTTT.

This clonotype was picked up many times. The gene calls are TRBV11-1 and TRBJ1-1; D remains ambiguous. The CDR3 is 15 amino acids. V shed 0 bases and J shed 0 bases, with 8 bases lying between them. Germline CDR1 reads SGHAT; CDR2 reads FQDESV (reference sequence). Written as DNA, the CDR3 is TGTGCCAGCAGCTTAGCGGCTAGCCTGAACACTGAAGCTTTCTTT. It codes for CASSLAASLNTEAFF.

The chain couples TRBV19 to TRBJ1-2; perhaps TRBD1 as D (5 bases). The CDR3 has 13 amino acids. Germline values: CDR1 LNHDA, CDR2 SQIVND (reference sequence). V lost 7 bases to trimming and J lost 8 bases, with 17 bases between them. CDR3 residues: CASTPQGTGGYTF. The DNA of the CDR3 is TGTGCCAGTACCCCCCAGGGTACGGGGGGCTACACCTTC.

Of note for this clonotype: A single base separates this from a much larger clone, so it may be a read error. The V gene is TRBV2, the J gene TRBJ2-5; D is unclear. V lost 2 bases, J lost 7 bases, and 11 bases lay in between. The V gene's germline CDR1 is SNHLY and CDR2 FYNNEI. This CDR3 is built from 13 residues. CDR3 in amino acids: CASSESRKGTQYF. CDR3 in DNA: TGTGCCAGCAGTGAAAGCCGCAAAGGGACCCAGTACTTC.

This clonotype came up many times. J is TRBJ1-2 and V is TRBV28; 11 nucleotides agree with TRBD1. This CDR3 is 14 amino acids long. V dropped 7 bases and J dropped 2; count of bases not matched to a gene: 3. Germline CDR1 MDHEN, CDR2 SYDVKM. DNA of the CDR3: TGTGCCAGCACCCGGACAGGGGGCAACTATGGCTACACCTTC. Its protein product is CASTRTGGNYGYTF.

There are many counts of this clonotype. The chain's CDR3 is CASSLSAEGGYTF. DNA of the CDR3: TGTGCCAGCAGTTTATCGGCGGAGGGGGGCTACACCTTC. The chain recombines TRBV28 with TRBJ1-2, with TRBD1 as a possible D gene (5 bases). The CDR3 has 13 residues. Germline V gives CDR1 MDHEN, CDR2 SYDVKM. The ends were cut back, 1 base at V and 8 bases at J, with 11 bases in the middle.

This clonotype was seen at least ten times. This rearrangement joins TRBV28 to TRBJ2-5, with D uncertain. This CDR3 region has 14 residues. V gave up 8 bases and J gave up 5 bases, with 18 bases separating them. Germline V gene sequence: CDR1 MDHEN, CDR2 SYDVKM. CDR3 DNA: TGTGCCAGCGTGGGCGGAACAGCTCGGGAGACCCAGTACTTC. This codes for CASVGGTARETQYF.

There are many counts of this clonotype. The rearrangement uses TRBV6-1 and TRBJ1-2; unclear D gene. Trimming left V 2 bases short and J 4 bases short, with 14 bases between. The CDR3 is 15 amino acids. The germline V gene encodes CDR1 MNHNS and CDR2 SASEGT. The DNA for the CDR3 is TGTGCCAGCAGTGAAAAGGCGACCCGCCTCTATGGCTACACCTTC. Translated, it gives CASSEKATRLYGYTF.

This clonotype came up a few times. The chain carries TRBV20-1 and TRBJ1-1; perhaps TRBD1 as D (5 bases). This CDR3 spans 13 amino acids. The germline V gene has CDR1 DFQATT and CDR2 SNEGSKA (reference sequence). Trimming stripped 6 bases from V and 1 base from J, with 12 bases between. For the CDR3, the DNA is TGCAGTGCACGACAGTCAACGAACACTGAAGCTTTCTTT. Protein product: CSARQSTNTEAFF.

This clonotype was recorded many times. This chain links TRBV5-1 with TRBJ1-1; D unclear. CDR3 length equals 15 residues. Trimming cost V 0 bases and J 3 bases, with 12 bases left between them. In germline, CDR1 is SGHRS, CDR2 YFSETQ. The CDR3 reads CASSLDYAWDTEAFF. In DNA form, the CDR3 reads TGCGCCAGCAGCTTGGATTACGCCTGGGACACTGAAGCTTTCTTT.

This clonotype turned up a few times. The CDR3 DNA reads TGTGCCAGCAGTTTTAGCCAGGGTGGTGAAGCTTTCTTT. The encoded protein is CASSFSQGGEAFF. The J gene is TRBJ1-1, the V gene TRBV27, with D possibly being TRBD1 (5 bases). The CDR3 runs to 13 residues. The V gene lost 3 bases and the J gene lost 7 bases, with 12 bases spanning the gap. CDR1 MNHEY and CDR2 SMNVEV come from the germline V gene (reference sequence).

The sample holds many counts of this clonotype. This sequence joins TRBV2 and TRBJ1-5; 8 bases line up with TRBD1. Germline V lookup: CDR1 SNHLY, CDR2 FYNNEI. With 4 bases clipped from V and 3 bases from J, the junction kept 14 bases outside the gene matches. This CDR3 has 18 residues. CDR3: CASSGVQGASLNNQPQHF. The CDR3 DNA reads as TGTGCCAGCAGTGGCGTTCAGGGGGCCTCATTAAACAATCAGCCCCAGCATTTT.

This clonotype was detected ten times or more. This sequence joins TRBV6-1 and TRBJ1-2; D is possibly TRBD1 (6 bases). Germline V gene data show CDR1 as MNHNS and CDR2 as SASEGT. The CDR3 sequence is 12 residues long. Trimming cost V 6 bases and J 3 bases, with 8 bases left between them. CDR3 loop: CASRGGYYGYTF. Written as DNA, the CDR3 is TGTGCCAGCAGAGGGGGATACTATGGCTACACCTTC.

This clonotype was seen repeatedly, ten times or more. The rearrangement links TRBV27 to TRBJ2-7, with D tentatively TRBD2 (7 bases). The V and J ends lost 3 bases and 9 bases respectively, with 15 bases between them. This CDR3 spans 13 amino acids. Germline assignment: CDR1 MNHEY and CDR2 SMNVEV (reference sequence). The CDR3 protein is CASSFRGGGTQYF. CDR3 DNA sequence: TGTGCCAGCAGTTTCCGGGGAGGGGGAACGCAGTACTTC.

This clonotype was observed a few times. This probably arose from a read error, given a far larger clone one base away. V is TRBV9 and J is TRBJ2-7; D remains unclear. CDR1 is SGDLS, CDR2 YYNGEE, per germline. V lost 0 bases to trimming and J lost 6 bases, with 4 bases between them. The CDR3 is 11 residues long. The CDR3: CASSVGGEQYF. CDR3 nucleotides: TGTGCCAGCAGCGTAGGGGGCGAGCAGTACTTC.

This clonotype has at least ten counts. CDR3 sequence reads: CASSLVLGGLNQPQHF. CDR3 sequence (DNA): TGTGCCAGCAGCTTAGTCCTAGGGGGGCTCAATCAGCCCCAGCATTTT. The chain employs TRBV7-8 and TRBJ1-5; D is possibly TRBD1 (6 bases). Per the germline V gene, CDR1 is SGHVS and CDR2 is FQNEAQ. Trimming took off 1 base at V and 3 bases at J, with 13 bases between the two ends. The CDR3 sequence is 16 residues long. Full variable domain (rest looked up from reference TRBV7-8 and TRBJ1-5): GAGVSQSPRYKVAKRGQDVALRCDPISGHVSLFWYQQALGQGPEFLTYFQNEAQLDKSGLPSDRFFAERPEGSVSTLKIQRTQQEDSAVYLCASSLVLGGLNQPQHFGDGTRLSIL.

Many counts were recorded for this clonotype. The rearrangement uses TRBV12-3 or TRBV12-4 and TRBJ2-7, with TRBD2 as a possible D gene (6 bases). V lost 5 bases and J lost 4, with 15 bases in between. This CDR3 is built from 14 residues. CDR3 in amino acids: CASSRTGEIYEQYF. Here the CDR3 DNA reads TGTGCCAGCAGTCGGACGGGGGAGATATACGAGCAGTACTTC.

This chain joins TRBV3-1 and TRBJ2-1, with TRBD2 matching 9 bases. With 1 base clipped from V and 7 bases from J, the junction kept 2 bases outside the gene matches. The CDR3 is 14 amino acids. CDR1 is LGHDT, CDR2 YNNKEL, per germline (reference sequence). The CDR3 sequence is CASSQVAGGNEQFF. CDR3 coding DNA: TGTGCCAGCAGCCAAGTGGCGGGGGGGAATGAGCAGTTCTTC.

This clonotype was seen at least ten times. The V call is TRBV28, the J call TRBJ2-1; TRBD2 might be the D (5 bases). CDR1 and CDR2 (germline): MDHEN, SYDVKM. This CDR3 has 16 amino acids. Between the trimmed V and J ends, which lost 3 bases and 8 bases, there was a span of 20 bases. The DNA for the CDR3 is TGTGCCAGCAGTTTCCGCGGACGGCCGACGGAGGATGAGCAGTTCTTC. Residues: CASSFRGRPTEDEQFF.

This clonotype was counted at least ten times. The V and J genes are TRBV3-1 and TRBJ1-5; D not resolved. The CDR3 is made up of 15 amino acids. Trimming took off 3 bases at V and 1 base at J, with 10 bases between the two ends. The V gene's germline CDR1 is LGHDT and CDR2 YNNKEL (reference sequence). The CDR3 loop reads CASSQGFGSNQPQHF. The DNA for the CDR3 is TGTGCCAGCAGCCAGGGATTTGGCAGCAATCAGCCCCAGCATTTT.